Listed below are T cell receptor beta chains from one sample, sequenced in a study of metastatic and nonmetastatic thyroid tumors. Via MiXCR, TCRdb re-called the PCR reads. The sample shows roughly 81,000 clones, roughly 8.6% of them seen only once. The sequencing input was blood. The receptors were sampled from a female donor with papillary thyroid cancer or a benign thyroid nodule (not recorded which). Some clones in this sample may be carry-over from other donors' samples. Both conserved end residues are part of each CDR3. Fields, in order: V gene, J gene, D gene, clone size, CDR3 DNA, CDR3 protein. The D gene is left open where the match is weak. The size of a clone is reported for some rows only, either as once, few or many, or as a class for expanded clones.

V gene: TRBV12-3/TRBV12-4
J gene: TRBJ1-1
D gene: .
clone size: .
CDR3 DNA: TGTGCCAGCAGCTTAGGGGGGTCCCTGAACACTGAAGCTTTCTTT
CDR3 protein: CASSLGGSLNTEAFF

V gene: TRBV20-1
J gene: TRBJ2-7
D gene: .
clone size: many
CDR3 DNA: TGCAGTGCTAGCGGAGGTTTCAGGTCCTACGAGCAGTACTTC
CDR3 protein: CSASGGFRSYEQYF

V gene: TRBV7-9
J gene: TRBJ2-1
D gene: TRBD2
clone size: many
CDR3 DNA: TGTGCCAGCAGCTTCCCTAGCGGGGGGGCTGAGCAGTTCTTC
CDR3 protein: CASSFPSGGAEQFF

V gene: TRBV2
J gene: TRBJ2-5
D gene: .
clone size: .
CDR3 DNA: TGTGCCAGCAGTGAACTACGAGCGAGGGCCCAGTACTTC
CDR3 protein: CASSELRARAQYF

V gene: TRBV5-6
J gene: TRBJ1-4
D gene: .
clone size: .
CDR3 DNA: TGTGCCAGCAGCTTGGGGGTTCTGCGATATAATGAAAAACTGTTTTTT
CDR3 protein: CASSLGVLRYNEKLFF

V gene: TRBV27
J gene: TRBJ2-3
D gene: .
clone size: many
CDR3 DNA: TGTGCCAGCAGTGGCGTTGTCACAGATACGCAGTATTTT
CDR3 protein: CASSGVVTDTQYF

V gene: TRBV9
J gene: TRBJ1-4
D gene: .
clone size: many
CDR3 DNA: TGTGCCAGCAGCGCGGACAGCTTTAATGAAAAACTGTTTTTT
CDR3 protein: CASSADSFNEKLFF

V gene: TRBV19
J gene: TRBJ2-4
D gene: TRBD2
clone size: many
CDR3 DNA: TGTGCCAGTAAATCGGGGGGGACGATGGCCAAAAACATTCAGTACTTC
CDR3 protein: CASKSGGTMAKNIQYF

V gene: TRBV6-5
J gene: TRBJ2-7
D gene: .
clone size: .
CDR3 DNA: TGTGCCAGCAGTTACACGTTGGCAACATCCGAGCAGTACTTC
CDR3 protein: CASSYTLATSEQYF

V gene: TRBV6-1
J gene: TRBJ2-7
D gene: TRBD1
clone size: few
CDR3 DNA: TGTGCCAGCGGGGACAGGGGGTCGTTTTACGAGCAGTACTTC
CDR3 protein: CASGDRGSFYEQYF

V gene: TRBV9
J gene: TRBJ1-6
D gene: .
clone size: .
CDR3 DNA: TGTGCCAGCAGCGTATACGACCCGGGGGAAAGCTCCTATAATTCACCCCTCCACTTT
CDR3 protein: CASSVYDPGESSYNSPLHF

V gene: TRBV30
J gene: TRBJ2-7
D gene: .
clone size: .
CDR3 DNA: TGTGCCTGGACCGACAGGTACGACGAGCAGTACTTC
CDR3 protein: CAWTDRYDEQYF

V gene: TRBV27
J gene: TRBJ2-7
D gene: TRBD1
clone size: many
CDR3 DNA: TGTGCCAGCAGTCCGATACTCGACAGGGCTACCAACGAGCAGTACTTC
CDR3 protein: CASSPILDRATNEQYF

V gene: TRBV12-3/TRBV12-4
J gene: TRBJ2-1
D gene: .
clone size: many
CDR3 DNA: TGTGCCAGCAGCCCCGTGATCGGCTCCTACAATGAGCAGTTCTTC
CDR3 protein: CASSPVIGSYNEQFF

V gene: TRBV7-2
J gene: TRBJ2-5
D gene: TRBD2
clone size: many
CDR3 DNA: TGTGCCAGCAGCTTAGTGGCGGGGGGATTCCAAGAGACCCAGTACTTC
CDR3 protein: CASSLVAGGFQETQYF

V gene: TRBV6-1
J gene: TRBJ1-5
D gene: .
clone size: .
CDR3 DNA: TGTGCCAGCATGGCGCAGATCGGGACACGGAATCAGCCCCAGCATTTT
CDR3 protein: CASMAQIGTRNQPQHF

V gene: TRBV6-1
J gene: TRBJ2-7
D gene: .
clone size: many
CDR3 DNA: TGTGCCAGCAGTGAAGCGGGCAGGGTTGGGGAGCAGTACTTC
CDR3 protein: CASSEAGRVGEQYF

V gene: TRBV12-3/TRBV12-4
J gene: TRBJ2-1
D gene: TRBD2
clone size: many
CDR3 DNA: TGTGCCAGCAGTCCCCGGTGGGGAGCGGGGGAGAATGAGCAGTTCTTC
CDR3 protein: CASSPRWGAGENEQFF

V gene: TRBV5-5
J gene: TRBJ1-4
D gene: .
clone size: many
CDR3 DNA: TGTGCCAGCAGCTTGGCGGCAGCGGGAATGGAAAAACTGTTTTTT
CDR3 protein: CASSLAAAGMEKLFF

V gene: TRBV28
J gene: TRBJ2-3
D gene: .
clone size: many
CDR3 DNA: TGTGCCACCAGGGCGGCTAGCGCCACAGATACGCAGTATTTT
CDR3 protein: CATRAASATDTQYF

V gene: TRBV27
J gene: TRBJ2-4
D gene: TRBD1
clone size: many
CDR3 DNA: TGTGCCAGCAGCTCGGGACAGCACTTAGCCAAAAACATTCAGTACTTC
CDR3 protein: CASSSGQHLAKNIQYF

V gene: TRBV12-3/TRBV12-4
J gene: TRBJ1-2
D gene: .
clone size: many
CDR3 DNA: TGTGCCAGCAGTTTACGGCAATATGGCTACACCTTC
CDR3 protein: CASSLRQYGYTF

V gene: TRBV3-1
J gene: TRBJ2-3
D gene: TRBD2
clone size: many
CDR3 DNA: TGTGCCAGCAGCCCCCGTGCGGGGGTTCAGCCAGATACGCAGTATTTT
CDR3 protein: CASSPRAGVQPDTQYF

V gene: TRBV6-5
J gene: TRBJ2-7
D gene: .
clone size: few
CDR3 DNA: TGTGCCAGCAGTTACGAGAGAGAAACTTCCTACGAGCAGTACTTC
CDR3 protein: CASSYERETSYEQYF

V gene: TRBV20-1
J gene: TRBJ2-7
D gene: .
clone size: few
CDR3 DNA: TGCAGTGCTAGAGGCGACAGCTACGAGCAGTACTTC
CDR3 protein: CSARGDSYEQYF

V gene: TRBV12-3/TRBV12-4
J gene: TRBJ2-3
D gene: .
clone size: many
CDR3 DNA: TGTGCCAGCAGTTTAAGTGGGGGCACCCCCTACACAGATACGCAGTATTTT
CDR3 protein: CASSLSGGTPYTDTQYF

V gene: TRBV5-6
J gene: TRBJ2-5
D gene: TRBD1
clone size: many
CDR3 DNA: TGTGCCAGCAGCTTCAGGGACAGGGGAAAAGAGACCCAGTACTTC
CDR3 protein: CASSFRDRGKETQYF

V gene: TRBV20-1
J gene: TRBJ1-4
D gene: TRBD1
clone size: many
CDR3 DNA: TGCAGTGCTGGTCGGACAGGGGGCAACGAAAAACTGTTTTTT
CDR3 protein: CSAGRTGGNEKLFF

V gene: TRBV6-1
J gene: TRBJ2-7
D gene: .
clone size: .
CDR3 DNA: TGTGCCAGCAGTACCAGCTACGAGCAGTACTTC
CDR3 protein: CASSTSYEQYF

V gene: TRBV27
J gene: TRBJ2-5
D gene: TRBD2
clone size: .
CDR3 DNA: TGTGCCAGCAGCTCCCTTAGCGGGGGGGCAGGAGAGACCCAGTACTTC
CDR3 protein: CASSSLSGGAGETQYF

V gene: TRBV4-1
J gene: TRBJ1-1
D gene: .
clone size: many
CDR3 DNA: TGCGCCAGCAGCCAAGATAAGGGGGTGAACACTGAAGCTTTCTTT
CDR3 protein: CASSQDKGVNTEAFF

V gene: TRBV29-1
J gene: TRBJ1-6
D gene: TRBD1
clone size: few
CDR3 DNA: TGCAGCGTTGAGGGACAGGGGAAAAGACCCCTCCACTTT
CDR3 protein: CSVEGQGKRPLHF

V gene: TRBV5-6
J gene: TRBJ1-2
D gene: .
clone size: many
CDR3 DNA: TGTGCCAGCAGCTATCTGTTCTATGGCTACACCTTC
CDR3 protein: CASSYLFYGYTF

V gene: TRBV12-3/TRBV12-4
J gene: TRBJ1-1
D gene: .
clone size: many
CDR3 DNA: TGTGCCAGCAGCTTCGAAGGGCCCACTGAAGCTTTCTTT
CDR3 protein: CASSFEGPTEAFF

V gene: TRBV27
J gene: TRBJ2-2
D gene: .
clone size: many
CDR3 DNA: TGTGCCAGCAGCGCAAGCCTCGGACGTAACGGGGAGCTGTTTTTT
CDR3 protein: CASSASLGRNGELFF

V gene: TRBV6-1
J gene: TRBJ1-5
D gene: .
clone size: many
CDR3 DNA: TGTGCCAGCAGTGAAGGTTTGGGGTACCAGCCCCAGCATTTT
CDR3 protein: CASSEGLGYQPQHF

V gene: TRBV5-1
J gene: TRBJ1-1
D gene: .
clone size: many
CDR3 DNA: TGCGCCAGCAACTCTCAGGGTTCCACTGAAGCTTTCTTT
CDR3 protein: CASNSQGSTEAFF

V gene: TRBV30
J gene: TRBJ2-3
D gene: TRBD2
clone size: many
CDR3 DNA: TGTGCCTGGAGTGTGGGACTACCTCCAGATACGCAGTATTTT
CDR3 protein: CAWSVGLPPDTQYF

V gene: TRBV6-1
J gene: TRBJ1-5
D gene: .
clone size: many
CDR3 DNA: TGTGCCAGCAGTTTGCGGGGGACCGGAGGATGGCCCCAGCATTTT
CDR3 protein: CASSLRGTGGWPQHF

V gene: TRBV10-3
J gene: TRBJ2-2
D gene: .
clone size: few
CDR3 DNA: TGTGCCAGCAGCCCGGCCCAGAACACCGGGGAGCTGTTTTTT
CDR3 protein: CASSPAQNTGELFF

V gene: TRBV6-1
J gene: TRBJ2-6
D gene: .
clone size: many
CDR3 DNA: TGTGCCAGCAGTGAAGATAGCTCTGGGGCCAACGTCCTGACTTTC
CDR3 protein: CASSEDSSGANVLTF

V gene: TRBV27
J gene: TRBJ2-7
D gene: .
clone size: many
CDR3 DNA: TGTGCCAGCAGTTCCCGAGGGAGCTCCTACGAGCAGTACTTC
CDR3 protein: CASSSRGSSYEQYF

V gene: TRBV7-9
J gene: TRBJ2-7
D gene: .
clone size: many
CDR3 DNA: TGTGCCAGCAGCTTAGAATTGGGGGGCGAGCAGTACTTC
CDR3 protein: CASSLELGGEQYF

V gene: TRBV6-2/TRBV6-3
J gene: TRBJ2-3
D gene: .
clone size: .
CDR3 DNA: TGTGCCAGCAGTCAGCAGAGGGGCACAGATACGCAGTATTTT
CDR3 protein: CASSQQRGTDTQYF

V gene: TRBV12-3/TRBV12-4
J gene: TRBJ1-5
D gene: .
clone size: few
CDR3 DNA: TGTGCCAGCAGTTTAGCCGTACAGTATAGCAATCAGCCCCAGCATTTT
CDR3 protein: CASSLAVQYSNQPQHF

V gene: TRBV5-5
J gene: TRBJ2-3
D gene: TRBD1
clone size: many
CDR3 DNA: TGTGCCAGCAGCTTGGAGTCCAGGGGGCGGACAGATACGCAGTATTTT
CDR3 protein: CASSLESRGRTDTQYF

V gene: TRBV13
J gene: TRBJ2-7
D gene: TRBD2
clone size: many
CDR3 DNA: TGTGCCAGCAGCTTAGCTAGCGGGGGACCTCTAGGGCAGTACTTC
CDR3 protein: CASSLASGGPLGQYF

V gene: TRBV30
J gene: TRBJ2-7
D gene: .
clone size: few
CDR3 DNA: TGTGCCTGGAGCGGCGGGAAGGCCGAGCAGTACTTC
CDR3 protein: CAWSGGKAEQYF

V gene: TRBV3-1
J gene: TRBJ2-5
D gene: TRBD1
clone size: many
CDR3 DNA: TGTGCCAGCAGCCTCAGGGGGGAGACCCAGTACTTC
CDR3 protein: CASSLRGETQYF

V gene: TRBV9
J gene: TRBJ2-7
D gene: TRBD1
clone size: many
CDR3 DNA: TGTGCCAGCAGTCCAACCGGGACAGGGGCTTACGAGCAGTACTTC
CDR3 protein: CASSPTGTGAYEQYF

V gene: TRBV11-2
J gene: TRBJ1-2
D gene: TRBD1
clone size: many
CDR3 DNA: TGTGCCAGCAGCTACGGAGGGGGCAACTATGGCTACACCTTC
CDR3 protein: CASSYGGGNYGYTF

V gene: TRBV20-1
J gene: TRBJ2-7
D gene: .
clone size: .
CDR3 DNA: TGCAGTGCGAGAAGGGGCGACGAGCAGTACTTC
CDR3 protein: CSARRGDEQYF

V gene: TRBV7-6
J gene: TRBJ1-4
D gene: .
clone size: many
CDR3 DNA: TGTGCCAGCAGCTTAGTCGGGGGCAGTAGTCCCTCGAGGGAAAAACTGTTTTTT
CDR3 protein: CASSLVGGSSPSREKLFF